This T cell receptor (beta chain) was obtained from a study of T cells expressing NK-cell markers. Study summary: One of eight sequenced donors was HCMV-seronegative; the other seven were seropositive. Findings of the study overall: Of the CD8+ T cells in about 6 donors, about 1.0-7.0% belonged to dominant NKG2C+ clonotypes.

With regard to this clonotype: Its matching antigen is unknown.

TCRdb re-called the 5' RACE reads and catalogs CDR3 proteins one per entry, DNA excluded. The clone table shows over 120,000 distinct CDR3 sequences, with the ten largest holding roughly 12%. Germline assignment: CDR1 MNHEY and CDR2 SMNVEV (reference sequence). This CDR3 spans 13 amino acids. What was sequenced was blood T cells: a sorted CD56 or NKG2C T cell subset, CD4+ or CD8+ T cells, or bulk PBMC T cells (not recorded which). This TCR was recovered from a man between 18 and 35 years old in good health. The chain has TRBV27 and TRBJ2-1; TCRdb designates TRBD1, a call that cannot be tested without DNA. The CDR3 spells CASSPGSPHEQFF.